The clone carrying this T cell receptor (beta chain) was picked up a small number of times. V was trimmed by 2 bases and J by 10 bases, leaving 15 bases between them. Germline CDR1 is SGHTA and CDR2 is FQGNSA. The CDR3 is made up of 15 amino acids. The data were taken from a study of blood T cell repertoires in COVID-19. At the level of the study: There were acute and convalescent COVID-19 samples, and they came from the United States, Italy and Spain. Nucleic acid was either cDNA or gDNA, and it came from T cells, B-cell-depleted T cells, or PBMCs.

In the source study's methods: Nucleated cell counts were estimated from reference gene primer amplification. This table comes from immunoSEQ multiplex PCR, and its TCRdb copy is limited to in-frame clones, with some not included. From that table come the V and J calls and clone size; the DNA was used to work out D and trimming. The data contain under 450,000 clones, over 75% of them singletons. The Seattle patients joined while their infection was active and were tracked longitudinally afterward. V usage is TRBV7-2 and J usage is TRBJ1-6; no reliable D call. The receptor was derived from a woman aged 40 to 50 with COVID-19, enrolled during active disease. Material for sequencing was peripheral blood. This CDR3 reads CASSLSPGMGSPLHF. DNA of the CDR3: TGTGCCAGCAGCTTAAGTCCGGGGATGGGATCACCCCTCCACTTT.